This TCR beta chain emerged from a study of T cell responses to AZD1222 COVID-19 vaccine. As for the study in general: Recipients boosted at about 4 weeks or about 12 weeks are pooled.

In germline, CDR1 is LGHDT, CDR2 YNNKEL (reference sequence). The CDR3 has 15 residues. J gave up 2 bases and V 1 base, and 4 bases lay outside the gene matches. This table comes from immunoSEQ multiplex PCR, and its TCRdb copy is limited to in-frame clones, with some not included. The sample records about 140,000 clones, 90% to 95% being singletons. Study-wide results and caveats: Clonal diversity may have been underestimated, and the donors were mostly white British, with more females than males. At study baseline, merely about 6 AZD1222 recipients were seropositive. Spike was spanned by vaccine-associated CD4 TCRs, which were dominant at 160-218 and 743-854.

Comments on this clone: Its matching antigen is unknown.

The TCR comes from an adult in good health. This chain links TRBV3-1 (or the pseudogene TRBV3-2) with TRBJ2-7; TRBD2 agrees at 8 bases. The material sequenced was peripheral blood, taken on day 0 of AZD1222 vaccination. The CDR3 region is CASSQAAGGAYEQYF. The CDR3 DNA is TGTGCCAGCAGCCAAGCCGCGGGAGGAGCCTACGAGCAGTACTTC.